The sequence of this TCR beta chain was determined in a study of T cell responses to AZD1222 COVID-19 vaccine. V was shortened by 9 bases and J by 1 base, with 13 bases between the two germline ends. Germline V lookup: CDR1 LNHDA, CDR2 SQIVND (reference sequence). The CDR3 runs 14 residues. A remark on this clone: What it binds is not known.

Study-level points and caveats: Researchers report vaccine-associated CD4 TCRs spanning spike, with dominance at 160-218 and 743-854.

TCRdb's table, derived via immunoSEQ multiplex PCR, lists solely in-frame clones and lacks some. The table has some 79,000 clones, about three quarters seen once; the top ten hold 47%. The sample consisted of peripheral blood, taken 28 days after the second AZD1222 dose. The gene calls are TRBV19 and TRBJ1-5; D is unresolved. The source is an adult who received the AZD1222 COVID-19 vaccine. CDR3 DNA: TGTGCCAGCGAGGGTTTCGAGAGCAATCAGCCCCAGCATTTT. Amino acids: CASEGFESNQPQHF.